The clone carrying this TCR beta chain has ten or more counts. Its antigen is not known. This sample was taken from a study of molecular identifiers for immune sequencing clone quantification. Study-level results: Clone sizes that are highly expanded could be underestimated when identical TCR molecules share a barcode. Under 1% of molecules in naive cells, but over 99% of effector molecules, belonged to clones above 20 RNA copies. Amid some 1 million naive cells, spiked Jurkat TCR RNA from one cell was reportedly still detectable.

TCRdb ran MiXCR on the PCR reads and lists one entry per CDR3 protein. The profile shows approximately 590,000 distinct CDR3 sequences, about 25% of them singletons. The V gene's germline CDR1 is SGHRS and CDR2 YFSETQ. V was clipped by 4 bases and J by 6 bases; unmatched bases: 16. This CDR3 is 18 amino acids long. The sample comprised naive CD8+ T cells from blood, with Jurkat cell RNA spiked in. Subset noted: FACS-sorted CD8+CD4-CCR7+CD45RA+ naive T cells. The chain is built from TRBV5-1 and TRBJ2-1; the match to TRBD2 covers 10 bases. The clonotype originates from a human donor in good health. Some libraries in this study had Jurkat cell RNA spiked in. The CDR3 DNA follows: TGCGCCAGCAGCCTGCGGGTAGCGGGGGGCTCCGTCGGCAATGAGCAGTTCTTC. Translation: CASSLRVAGGSVGNEQFF.